The rows below give T cell receptor beta chains drawn from one sample of a study of blood T cells in healthy people across ages. TCRdb used MiXCR to reprocess the 5' RACE reads, holding one entry per CDR3 protein. The table lists 2 million or so distinct CDR3 sequences, roughly 49% of them singletons. The sample consisted of blood. The receptors shown here come from a woman in her 40s in good health. Both conserved end residues are part of each CDR3. Fields, in order: J gene, clone size, V gene, D gene, CDR3 protein, CDR3 DNA. A D gene is named only where the DNA matches it firmly. Clone size is shown for a subset of rows, as once, few, many or a class of expanded clone.

j_gene: TRBJ2-4; abundance: -; v_gene: TRBV12-3/TRBV12-4; d_gene: TRBD1; CDR3aa: CASRYRGIAKNIQYF; CDR3nt: TGTGCCAGCAGGTACAGGGGGATAGCCAAAAACATTCAGTACTTC
j_gene: TRBJ2-1; abundance: -; v_gene: TRBV5-1; d_gene: -; CDR3aa: CASSVIEANEQFF; CDR3nt: TGCGCCAGCAGCGTGATCGAGGCCAATGAGCAGTTCTTC
j_gene: TRBJ2-7; abundance: few; v_gene: TRBV27; d_gene: TRBD1; CDR3aa: CASGLTGDAVEQYF; CDR3nt: TGTGCCAGCGGATTGACAGGGGATGCCGTCGAGCAGTACTTC
j_gene: TRBJ2-1; abundance: few; v_gene: TRBV5-5; d_gene: -; CDR3aa: CASPPVGAHSNEQFF; CDR3nt: TGTGCCAGCCCCCCAGTAGGGGCCCACAGCAATGAGCAGTTCTTC
j_gene: TRBJ1-1; abundance: few; v_gene: TRBV27; d_gene: -; CDR3aa: CASSQLMNTEAFF; CDR3nt: TGTGCCAGCAGTCAGTTAATGAACACTGAAGCTTTCTTT
j_gene: TRBJ2-3; abundance: -; v_gene: TRBV6-5; d_gene: TRBD2; CDR3aa: CASNRGGGAGDTQYF; CDR3nt: TGTGCCAGCAACCGTGGCGGGGGGGCCGGAGATACGCAGTATTTT
j_gene: TRBJ2-1; abundance: -; v_gene: TRBV7-8; d_gene: TRBD2; CDR3aa: CASRPGGILAGGVSSYNEQFF; CDR3nt: TGTGCCAGCAGACCCGGGGGAATTTTAGCGGGGGGCGTAAGCTCCTACAATGAGCAGTTCTTC
j_gene: TRBJ1-2; abundance: -; v_gene: TRBV5-1; d_gene: TRBD1; CDR3aa: CASSTPGGVYGYTF; CDR3nt: TGCGCCAGCAGCACACCAGGGGGCGTCTATGGCTACACCTTC
j_gene: TRBJ2-7; abundance: few; v_gene: TRBV4-2; d_gene: TRBD1; CDR3aa: CASSQGDSSYEQYF; CDR3nt: TGTGCCAGCAGCCAAGGGGACAGTTCCTACGAGCAGTACTTC
j_gene: TRBJ2-1; abundance: few; v_gene: TRBV7-9; d_gene: -; CDR3aa: CASSLALIEQFF; CDR3nt: TGTGCCAGCAGCTTAGCGTTGATTGAGCAGTTCTTC
j_gene: TRBJ2-7; abundance: few; v_gene: TRBV5-1; d_gene: -; CDR3aa: CASSLEAGFYEQYF; CDR3nt: TGCGCCAGCAGCTTGGAGGCGGGTTTCTACGAGCAGTACTTC
j_gene: TRBJ2-3; abundance: many; v_gene: TRBV7-2; d_gene: -; CDR3aa: CASSLGSGTDTQYF; CDR3nt: TGTGCCAGCAGCTTAGGCAGCGGCACAGATACGCAGTATTTT
j_gene: TRBJ2-7; abundance: -; v_gene: TRBV7-2; d_gene: TRBD1; CDR3aa: CASSVTQTGALTEQYF; CDR3nt: TGTGCCAGCAGCGTGACCCAGACAGGGGCCCTTACCGAGCAGTACTTC
j_gene: TRBJ2-7; abundance: few; v_gene: TRBV2; d_gene: TRBD2; CDR3aa: CASSGGGGASYEQYF; CDR3nt: TGTGCCAGCAGTGGAGGCGGGGGGGCATCATACGAGCAGTACTTC
j_gene: TRBJ2-6; abundance: -; v_gene: TRBV20-1; d_gene: -; CDR3aa: CSASQVFSGANVLTF; CDR3nt: TGCAGTGCCTCACAGGTATTCTCTGGGGCCAACGTCCTGACTTTC
j_gene: TRBJ1-1; abundance: -; v_gene: TRBV7-9; d_gene: -; CDR3aa: CASRGLQNGENTEAFF; CDR3nt: TGTGCCAGCAGGGGACTCCAAAACGGGGAGAACACTGAAGCTTTCTTT
j_gene: TRBJ2-1; abundance: once; v_gene: TRBV13; d_gene: TRBD2; CDR3aa: CASSPEGAGGDNEQFF; CDR3nt: TGTGCCAGCAGCCCCGAAGGAGCGGGGGGCGACAATGAGCAGTTCTTC
j_gene: TRBJ2-7; abundance: -; v_gene: TRBV6-2/TRBV6-3; d_gene: -; CDR3aa: CASSSYGPYEQYF; CDR3nt: TGTGCCAGCAGTTCCTACGGACCCTACGAGCAGTACTTC
j_gene: TRBJ1-2; abundance: -; v_gene: TRBV20-1; d_gene: -; CDR3aa: CSARDSRYGYTF; CDR3nt: TGCAGTGCTAGAGATTCCCGCTATGGCTACACCTTC
j_gene: TRBJ2-1; abundance: few; v_gene: TRBV5-7; d_gene: -; CDR3aa: CASSLLWVDEQFF; CDR3nt: TGTGCCAGCAGCTTGCTGTGGGTTGATGAGCAGTTCTTC
j_gene: TRBJ2-4; abundance: few; v_gene: TRBV7-2; d_gene: -; CDR3aa: CASSLGQYDNIQYF; CDR3nt: TGTGCCAGCAGCTTGGGTCAGTACGACAACATTCAGTACTTC
j_gene: TRBJ1-1; abundance: -; v_gene: TRBV27; d_gene: -; CDR3aa: CASSLSRALSTEAFF; CDR3nt: TGTGCCAGCAGTTTATCGCGGGCGTTGAGCACTGAAGCTTTCTTT
j_gene: TRBJ2-3; abundance: -; v_gene: TRBV5-1; d_gene: -; CDR3aa: CASSYSSEVTDTQYF; CDR3nt: TGCGCCAGCAGCTATTCTAGCGAAGTCACAGATACGCAGTATTTT
j_gene: TRBJ2-7; abundance: -; v_gene: TRBV7-2; d_gene: TRBD2; CDR3aa: CASSTETSGAGYEQYF; CDR3nt: TGTGCCAGCAGCACTGAGACTAGCGGGGCCGGCTACGAGCAGTACTTC
j_gene: TRBJ2-3; abundance: -; v_gene: TRBV4-3; d_gene: -; CDR3aa: CASSQAGNSDTQYF; CDR3nt: TGCGCCAGCAGCCAAGCAGGGAATTCAGATACGCAGTATTTT
j_gene: TRBJ1-4; abundance: few; v_gene: TRBV7-9; d_gene: TRBD1; CDR3aa: CASSVTGAGEKLFF; CDR3nt: TGTGCCAGCAGCGTGACAGGGGCGGGTGAAAAACTGTTTTTT
j_gene: TRBJ1-1; abundance: few; v_gene: TRBV29-1; d_gene: -; CDR3aa: CSVEAQRLADTEAFF; CDR3nt: TGCAGCGTCGAAGCCCAACGGCTAGCCGACACTGAAGCTTTCTTT
j_gene: TRBJ2-1; abundance: -; v_gene: TRBV20-1; d_gene: TRBD2; CDR3aa: CSAWTSGGPNEQFF; CDR3nt: TGCAGTGCATGGACTAGCGGGGGGCCCAATGAGCAGTTCTTC
j_gene: TRBJ1-2; abundance: -; v_gene: TRBV3-1; d_gene: -; CDR3aa: CASSQEDRPYGYTF; CDR3nt: TGTGCCAGCAGCCAAGAAGACAGACCCTATGGCTACACCTTC
j_gene: TRBJ2-7; abundance: few; v_gene: TRBV6-5; d_gene: TRBD1; CDR3aa: CASRQGGFGSYEQYF; CDR3nt: TGTGCCAGCAGACAGGGGGGATTCGGCTCCTACGAGCAGTACTTC
j_gene: TRBJ1-2; abundance: -; v_gene: TRBV29-1; d_gene: TRBD1; CDR3aa: CSVRSGGQAEGYTF; CDR3nt: TGCAGCGTTCGAAGCGGGGGACAGGCGGAAGGCTACACCTTC
j_gene: TRBJ2-1; abundance: few; v_gene: TRBV15; d_gene: -; CDR3aa: CATSRAGAGQRVAEFF; CDR3nt: TGTGCCACCAGCAGAGCAGGGGCAGGGCAACGGGTCGCGGAGTTCTTC
j_gene: TRBJ2-4; abundance: -; v_gene: TRBV5-1; d_gene: -; CDR3aa: CASSANPGRTVNIQYF; CDR3nt: TGCGCCAGCAGCGCTAACCCGGGCAGGACGGTAAACATTCAGTACTTC
j_gene: TRBJ2-5; abundance: -; v_gene: TRBV27; d_gene: TRBD2; CDR3aa: CASHSGERVETQYF; CDR3nt: TGTGCCAGCCATAGCGGGGAGAGGGTAGAGACCCAGTACTTC
j_gene: TRBJ2-5; abundance: -; v_gene: TRBV3-1; d_gene: -; CDR3aa: CASSQGGAIQETQYF; CDR3nt: TGTGCCAGCAGCCAAGGTGGCGCTATTCAAGAGACCCAGTACTTC
j_gene: TRBJ2-3; abundance: few; v_gene: TRBV7-2; d_gene: -; CDR3aa: CASSHGRGVERSQYF; CDR3nt: TGTGCCAGCAGCCACGGCCGGGGTGTAGAGAGATCGCAGTATTTT
j_gene: TRBJ2-7; abundance: -; v_gene: TRBV13; d_gene: -; CDR3aa: CASSLPLRTAEQYF; CDR3nt: TGTGCCAGCAGCCTTCCCCTTAGGACAGCCGAGCAGTACTTC